This T cell receptor (beta chain) comes out of a study of T cells in Graves' hyperthyroidism and ophthalmopathy. There were TCR beta CDR3 regions amplified from RNA transcripts. TCR CDR3 regions were first amplified by RT-PCR with HTBI primers. In TCRdb, the multiplex PCR reads were re-called with MiXCR into one record per CDR3 protein. The sample lists approximately 360,000 distinct CDR3 sequences, roughly 25% seen once, with around four fifths in the top ten. Germline loops: CDR1 SGHVS, CDR2 FNYEAQ. Between the trimmed V and J ends, which lost 5 bases and 5 bases, there was a span of 12 bases. The CDR3 loop spans 13 amino acids. The table lists this clonotype with a few counts. Its antigen is not identified. Whole-study findings and limits: Within blood appeared most thyroid clonotypes that had expanded above 0.001. Ophthalmopathy was separated from stable hyperthyroidism by a 13 V-J model.

What was sequenced was blood. This receptor was obtained from a man between 50 and 59 years old with Graves' hyperthyroidism. V gene TRBV7-6 combines with J gene TRBJ2-5, with D unresolved. CDR3: CASSPPLGETQYF. The CDR3, as DNA: TGTGCCAGCAGCCCCCCTCTAGGGGAGACCCAGTACTTC.